These T cell receptor beta chains were read from a single sample in a study of cytomegalovirus exposure and HLA in healthy donors. The method was immunoSEQ multiplex PCR; TCRdb's version includes in-frame clones alone and lacks a portion of them. The sample carries under 150,000 clones, roughly three fifths recorded once. The specimen was PBMCs. The receptors come from a woman in her 40s in good health and CMV-seronegative. The CDR3 runs from the conserved cysteine through the conserved F or W.

j_gene,v_gene,CDR3aa
TRBJ2-7,TRBV7-2,CASSLLGGRLSEQYF
TRBJ2-3,TRBV9,CASSSRTSNPDTQYF
TRBJ1-2,TRBV9,CASSVEGARGYTF
TRBJ1-1,TRBV7-9,CASSLGTGSSTEAFF
TRBJ1-3,TRBV6-6,CASSYGGSGNTIYF
TRBJ1-4,TRBV5-1,CASSLDRVNEKLFF
TRBJ1-1,TRBV11-1,CASSWGQNTEAFF
TRBJ2-1,TRBV29-1,CSGGGNEQFF
TRBJ1-3,TRBV29-1,CSVEQNSGNTIYF
TRBJ1-2,TRBV7-9,CASSLNVMDSQLYGYTF
TRBJ1-6,TRBV10-3,CAIKETGGYNSPLHF
TRBJ1-2,TRBV7-6,CASSLDTPGTANYGYTF
TRBJ2-7,TRBV19,CASSRFGRGELIKDEQYF
TRBJ1-5,TRBV30,CAGGTDNQPQHF
TRBJ1-3,TRBV7-6,CASSLGSSGNTIYF
TRBJ2-2,TRBV6-1,CASTAGGRGTGELFF
TRBJ2-3,TRBV19,CASGLAGGTDTQYF
TRBJ1-1,TRBV19,CASSISAQITEAFF
TRBJ2-7,TRBV7-2,CASSLSPGQGEQYF
TRBJ1-5,TRBV5-1,CASSLEPGSNQPQHF
TRBJ1-2,TRBV30,CAWSPTGGNGYTF
TRBJ2-3,TRBV19,CASSIAGRSTDTQYF
TRBJ1-5,TRBV19,CASSNRQVQPQHF
TRBJ2-1,TRBV5-1,CASSLFPSGGGYNEQFF
TRBJ1-3,TRBV28,CASSFGVASGGNTIYF
TRBJ2-3,TRBV5-1,CASSLGTSVRDTQYF
TRBJ1-2,TRBV18,CASSPGRPEGYTF
TRBJ2-7,TRBV5-1,CASSSQPVTDSSYEQYF
TRBJ2-7,TRBV9,CASSVLGTAFHEQYF
TRBJ2-5,TRBV18,CASSLWTSSQETQYF
TRBJ1-4,TRBV5-1,CASSSDGITNEKLFF
TRBJ2-7,TRBV10-1,CASSESNAGKQYF
TRBJ1-2,TRBV18,CASSTQGGGYTF
TRBJ2-7,TRBV29-1,CSVEGGLGMSLHEQYF
TRBJ1-6,TRBV7-2,CASSLSGQFNSPLHF
TRBJ1-2,TRBV9,CASSGGFDYGYTF